This TCR beta chain is drawn from a study of blood T cell repertoires in COVID-19. Study-wide context: Donors in the United States, Italy and Spain gave samples during acute or convalescent COVID-19.

CDR1 is MNHEY, CDR2 SMNVEV, per germline (reference sequence). The CDR3 sequence is 13 residues long. Trimming took off 6 bases at V and 1 base at J, with 9 bases between the two ends. This clone appeared once. Per the authors' pipeline: Using reference gene primer amplification, nucleated cell counts were estimated. Using immunoSEQ multiplex PCR, the repertoire was profiled, and TCRdb retains in-frame clones only, with some absent. V, J and clone size are those of that table, while D and trimming were read from the DNA. The table includes about 82,000 clones, about four fifths detected once. Sequenced sample: peripheral blood. V usage is TRBV27 and J usage is TRBJ1-1, with unresolved D. This sequence originates from a woman in her 40s with active or convalescent COVID-19. CDR3 bases: TGTGCCAGCAGACCAACAGCGAACACTGAAGCTTTCTTT. It encodes CASRPTANTEAFF.